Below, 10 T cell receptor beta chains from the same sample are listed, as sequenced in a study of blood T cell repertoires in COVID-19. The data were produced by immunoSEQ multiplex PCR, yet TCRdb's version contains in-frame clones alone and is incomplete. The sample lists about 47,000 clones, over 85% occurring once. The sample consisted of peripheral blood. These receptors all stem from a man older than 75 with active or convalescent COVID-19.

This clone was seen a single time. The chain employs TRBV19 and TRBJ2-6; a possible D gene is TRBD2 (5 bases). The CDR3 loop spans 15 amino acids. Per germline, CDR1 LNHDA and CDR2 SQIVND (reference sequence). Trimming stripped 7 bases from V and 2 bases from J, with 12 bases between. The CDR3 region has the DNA TGTGCCAGTACCTTCAGAGGGACTGGGGCCAACGTCCTGACTTTC. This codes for CASTFRGTGANVLTF.

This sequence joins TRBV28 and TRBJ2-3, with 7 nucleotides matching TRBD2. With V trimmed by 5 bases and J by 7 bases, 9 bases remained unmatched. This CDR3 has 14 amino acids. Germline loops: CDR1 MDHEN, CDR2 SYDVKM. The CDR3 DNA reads TGTGCCAGCAGTCCCGGACTAGTGTTGTATACGCAGTATTTT. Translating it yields CASSPGLVLYTQYF.

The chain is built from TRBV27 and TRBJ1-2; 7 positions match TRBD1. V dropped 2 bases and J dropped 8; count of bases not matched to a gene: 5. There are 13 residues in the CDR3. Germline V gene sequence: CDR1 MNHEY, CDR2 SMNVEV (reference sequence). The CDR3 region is CASSLNRGSGYTF. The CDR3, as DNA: TGTGCCAGCAGTTTAAACAGGGGCTCGGGCTACACCTTC.

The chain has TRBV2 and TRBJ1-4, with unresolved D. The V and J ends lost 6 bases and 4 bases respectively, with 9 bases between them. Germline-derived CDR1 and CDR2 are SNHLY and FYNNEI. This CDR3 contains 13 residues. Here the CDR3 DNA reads TGTGCCAGCAGGCTGAGATTTAATGAAAAACTGTTTTTT. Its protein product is CASRLRFNEKLFF. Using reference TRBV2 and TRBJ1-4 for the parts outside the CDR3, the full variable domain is EPEVTQTPSHQVTQMGQEVILRCVPISNHLYFYWYRQILGQKVEFLVSFYNNEISEKSEIFDDQFSVERPDGSNFTLKIRSTKLEDSAMYFCASRLRFNEKLFFGSGTQLSVL.

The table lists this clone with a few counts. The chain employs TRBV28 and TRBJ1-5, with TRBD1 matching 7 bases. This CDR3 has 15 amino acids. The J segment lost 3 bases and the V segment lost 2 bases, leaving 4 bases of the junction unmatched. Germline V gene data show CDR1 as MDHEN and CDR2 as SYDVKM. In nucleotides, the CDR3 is TGTGCCAGCAGTTTAAGGGGACAGTTCAATCAGCCCCAGCATTTT. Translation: CASSLRGQFNQPQHF.

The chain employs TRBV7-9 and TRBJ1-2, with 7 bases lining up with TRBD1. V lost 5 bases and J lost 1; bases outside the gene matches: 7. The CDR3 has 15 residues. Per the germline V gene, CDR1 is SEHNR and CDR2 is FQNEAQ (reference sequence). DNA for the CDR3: TGTGCCAGCAGCGGCCGGGACAGCGATAACTATGGCTACACCTTC. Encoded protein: CASSGRDSDNYGYTF.

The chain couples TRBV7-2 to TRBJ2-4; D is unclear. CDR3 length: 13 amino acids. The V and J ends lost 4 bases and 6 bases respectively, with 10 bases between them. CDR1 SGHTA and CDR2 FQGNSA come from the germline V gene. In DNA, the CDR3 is TGTGCCAGCAGCTCCCCCTACCGAAACATTCAGTACTTC. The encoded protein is CASSSPYRNIQYF.

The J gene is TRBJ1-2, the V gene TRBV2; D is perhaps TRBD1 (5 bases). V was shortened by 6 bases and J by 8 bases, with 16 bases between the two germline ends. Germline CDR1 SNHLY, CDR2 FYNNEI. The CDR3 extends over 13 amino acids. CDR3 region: CASSLGTASGYTF. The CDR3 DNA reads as TGTGCCAGCAGCCTCGGGACTGCTAGCGGCTACACCTTC.

CDR3 DNA sequence: TGTGCCAGCAGCCCCGGAGGGGCCACCGGGGAGCTGTTTTTT. Amino acid sequence: CASSPGGATGELFF. The chain carries TRBV7-9 and TRBJ2-2; possibly TRBD2 for D (6 bases). Germline V gene data show CDR1 as SEHNR and CDR2 as FQNEAQ (reference sequence). The CDR3 runs to 14 residues. The ends were cut back, 5 bases at V and 4 bases at J, with 11 bases in the middle.

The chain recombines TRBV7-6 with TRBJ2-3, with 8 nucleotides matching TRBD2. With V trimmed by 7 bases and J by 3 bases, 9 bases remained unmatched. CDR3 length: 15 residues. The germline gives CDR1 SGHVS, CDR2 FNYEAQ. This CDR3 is CASIPGTRTTDTQYF. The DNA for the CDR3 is TGTGCCAGCATCCCGGGGACTAGAACGACAGATACGCAGTATTTT.